This T cell receptor (beta chain) was documented in a study of tumor and adjacent non-tumor tissue in lung cancer. For the study at large: Around 4 million productive TCRbeta reads were obtained per sample on average.

Looked up from germline, CDR1 is SGHAT and CDR2 is FQNNGV. The CDR3 covers 16 residues. A modified ARM-PCR protocol with three rounds of nested PCR amplified TCRbeta. TCRdb re-derived calls from the multiplex PCR reads in MiXCR, one entry per CDR3 protein. This sample has more than 75,000 distinct CDR3 sequences, with about 80% found just once. RNA was extracted from bulk tissue without any cell sorting. Distant lung tissue was collected more than 3 cm away from the tumor edge. General study points: Normal lung showed higher cumulative top 100 clone frequency than tumor. Compared with tumor, normal lung showed significantly lower TCR diversity. Patients with more diverse tumor TCRs had worse survival.

About this clonotype: Its matching antigen is unknown. A read error is likely, as this CDR3 ends without the conserved phenylalanine or tryptophan.

The V call is TRBV11-2, the J call TRBJ1-1, with D perhaps matching TRBD1 (5 bases). Input material: distant non-tumor lung tissue. The TCR comes from a man aged 60 to 75 with small cell lung cancer. Here the CDR3 reads CASLQPWRGLNNEAFS. The CDR3 DNA reads as TGTGCCAGCCTACAGCCATGGCGGGGGTTAAACAATGAAGCTTTCTCT.